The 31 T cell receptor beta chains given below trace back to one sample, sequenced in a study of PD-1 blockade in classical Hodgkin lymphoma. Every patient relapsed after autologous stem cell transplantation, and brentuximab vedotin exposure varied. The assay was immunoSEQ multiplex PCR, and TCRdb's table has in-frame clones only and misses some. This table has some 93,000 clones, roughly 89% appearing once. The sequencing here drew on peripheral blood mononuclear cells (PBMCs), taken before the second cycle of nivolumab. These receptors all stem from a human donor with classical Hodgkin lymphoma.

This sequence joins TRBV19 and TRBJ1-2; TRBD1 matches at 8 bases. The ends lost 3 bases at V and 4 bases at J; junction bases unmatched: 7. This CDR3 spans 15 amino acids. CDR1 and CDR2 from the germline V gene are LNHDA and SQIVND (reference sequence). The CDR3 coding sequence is TGTGCCAGTAGTATTGGACAGGGTGAAGGCTATGGCTACACCTTC. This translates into CASSIGQGEGYGYTF.

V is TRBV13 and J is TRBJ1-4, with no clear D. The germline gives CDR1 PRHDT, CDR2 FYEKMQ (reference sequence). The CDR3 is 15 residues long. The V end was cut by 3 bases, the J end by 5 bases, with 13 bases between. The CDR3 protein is CASSLGRGGNEKLFF. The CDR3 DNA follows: TGTGCCAGCAGCTTGGGTCGGGGAGGGAATGAAAAACTGTTTTTT.

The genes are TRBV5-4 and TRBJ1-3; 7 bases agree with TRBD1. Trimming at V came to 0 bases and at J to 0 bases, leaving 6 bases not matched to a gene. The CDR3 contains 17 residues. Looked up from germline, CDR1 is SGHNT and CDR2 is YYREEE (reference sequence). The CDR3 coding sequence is TGTGCCAGCAGCTTGGCCGGCGGGACAGTCTCTGGAAACACCATATATTTT. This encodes CASSLAGGTVSGNTIYF. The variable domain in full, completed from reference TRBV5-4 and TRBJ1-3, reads ETGVTQSPTHLIKTRGQQVTLRCSSQSGHNTVSWYQQALGQGPQFIFQYYREEENGRGNFPPRFSGLQFPNYSSELNVNALELDDSALYLCASSLAGGTVSGNTIYFGEGSWLTVV.

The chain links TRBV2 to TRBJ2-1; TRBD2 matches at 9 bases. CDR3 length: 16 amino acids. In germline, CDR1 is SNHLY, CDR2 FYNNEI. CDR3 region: CVWTSGGSSSYNEQFF. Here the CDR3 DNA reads TGTGTCTGGACCAGCGGGGGGTCCAGCTCCTACAATGAGCAGTTCTTC.

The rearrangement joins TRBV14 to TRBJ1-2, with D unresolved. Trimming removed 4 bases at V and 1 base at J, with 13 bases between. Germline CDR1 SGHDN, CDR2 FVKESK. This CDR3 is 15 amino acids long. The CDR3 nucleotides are TGTGCCAGCAGCCCCTGGCAGTCCTATAACTATGGCTACACCTTC. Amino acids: CASSPWQSYNYGYTF.

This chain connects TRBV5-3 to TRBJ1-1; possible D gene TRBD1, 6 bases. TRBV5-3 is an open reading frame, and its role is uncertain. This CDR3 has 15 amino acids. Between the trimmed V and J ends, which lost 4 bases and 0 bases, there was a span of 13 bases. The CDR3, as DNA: TGTGCCAGAAGCGCCCCAAGGGGGATGAACACTGAAGCTTTCTTT. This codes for CARSAPRGMNTEAFF.

The CDR3 sequence is CASSSGGLAGPKYF. CDR3 in DNA: TGTGCCAGTAGCTCCGGGGGACTAGCGGGACCCAAGTACTTC. The rearrangement joins TRBV19 to TRBJ2-7; 13 nucleotides align to TRBD2. V lost 6 bases, J lost 11 bases, and 10 bases stayed unmatched. Germline values: CDR1 LNHDA, CDR2 SQIVND (reference sequence). This CDR3 region has 14 residues.

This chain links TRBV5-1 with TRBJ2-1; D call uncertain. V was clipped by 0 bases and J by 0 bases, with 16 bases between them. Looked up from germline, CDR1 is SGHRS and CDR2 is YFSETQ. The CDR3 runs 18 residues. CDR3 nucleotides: TGCGCCAGCAGCTTGGAACCCTTTACAGTGAACTCCTACAATGAGCAGTTCTTC. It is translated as CASSLEPFTVNSYNEQFF.

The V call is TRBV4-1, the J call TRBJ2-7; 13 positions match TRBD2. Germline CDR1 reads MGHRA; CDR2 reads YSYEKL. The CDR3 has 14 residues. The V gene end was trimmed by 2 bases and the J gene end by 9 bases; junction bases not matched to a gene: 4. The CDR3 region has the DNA TGCGCCAGCAGCCAATCGGGACTAGCGGGGCCGCAGTACTTC. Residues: CASSQSGLAGPQYF.

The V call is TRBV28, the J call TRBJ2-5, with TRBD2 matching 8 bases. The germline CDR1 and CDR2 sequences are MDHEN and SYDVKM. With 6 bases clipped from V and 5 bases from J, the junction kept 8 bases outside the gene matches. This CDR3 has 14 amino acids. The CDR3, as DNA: TGTGCCAGCAGGCCCGGGGGGGTCCGGGAGACCCAGTACTTC. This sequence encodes CASRPGGVRETQYF.

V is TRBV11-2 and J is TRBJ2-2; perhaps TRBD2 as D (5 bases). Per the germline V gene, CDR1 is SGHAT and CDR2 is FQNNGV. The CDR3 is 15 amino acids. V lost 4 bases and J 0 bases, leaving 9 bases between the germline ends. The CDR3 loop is CASSSGGANTGELFF. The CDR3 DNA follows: TGTGCCAGCAGCTCAGGAGGAGCGAACACCGGGGAGCTGTTTTTT. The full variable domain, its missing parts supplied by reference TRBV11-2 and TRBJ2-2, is EAGVAQSPRYKIIEKRQSVAFWCNPISGHATLYWYQQILGQGPKLLIQFQNNGVVDDSQLPKDRFSAERLKGVDSTLKIQPAKLEDSAVYLCASSSGGANTGELFFGEGSRLTVL.

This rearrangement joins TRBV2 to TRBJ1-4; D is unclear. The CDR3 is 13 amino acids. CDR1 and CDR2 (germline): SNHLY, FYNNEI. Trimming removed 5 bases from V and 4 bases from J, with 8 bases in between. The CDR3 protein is CASSFPNNEKLFF. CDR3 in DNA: TGTGCCAGCAGTTTCCCAAATAATGAAAAACTGTTTTTT. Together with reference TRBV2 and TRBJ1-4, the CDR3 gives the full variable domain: EPEVTQTPSHQVTQMGQEVILRCVPISNHLYFYWYRQILGQKVEFLVSFYNNEISEKSEIFDDQFSVERPDGSNFTLKIRSTKLEDSAMYFCASSFPNNEKLFFGSGTQLSVL.

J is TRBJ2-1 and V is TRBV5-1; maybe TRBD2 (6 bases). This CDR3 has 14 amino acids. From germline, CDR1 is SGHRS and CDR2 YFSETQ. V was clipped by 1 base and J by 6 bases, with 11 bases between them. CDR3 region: CASSLREWTNEQFF. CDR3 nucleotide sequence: TGCGCCAGCAGCTTGCGGGAGTGGACCAATGAGCAGTTCTTC.

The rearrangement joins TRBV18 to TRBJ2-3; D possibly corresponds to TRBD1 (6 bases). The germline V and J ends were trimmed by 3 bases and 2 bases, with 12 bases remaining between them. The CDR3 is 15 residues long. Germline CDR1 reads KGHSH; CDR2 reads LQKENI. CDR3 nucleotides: TGTGCCAGCTCACCGCGGACAGCGCCCACAGATACGCAGTATTTT. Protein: CASSPRTAPTDTQYF.

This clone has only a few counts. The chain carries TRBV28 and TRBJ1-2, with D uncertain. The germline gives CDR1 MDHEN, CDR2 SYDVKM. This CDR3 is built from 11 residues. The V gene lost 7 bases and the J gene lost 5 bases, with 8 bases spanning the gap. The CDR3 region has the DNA TGTGCCAGCAAAGGACTATATGGCTACACCTTC. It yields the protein CASKGLYGYTF.

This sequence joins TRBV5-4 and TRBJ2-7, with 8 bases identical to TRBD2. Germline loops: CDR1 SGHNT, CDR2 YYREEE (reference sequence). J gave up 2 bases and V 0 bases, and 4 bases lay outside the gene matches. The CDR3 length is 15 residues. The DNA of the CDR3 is TGTGCCAGCAGCTTGGCGCGGGAGGCAACCTACGAGCAGTACTTC. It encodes CASSLAREATYEQYF.

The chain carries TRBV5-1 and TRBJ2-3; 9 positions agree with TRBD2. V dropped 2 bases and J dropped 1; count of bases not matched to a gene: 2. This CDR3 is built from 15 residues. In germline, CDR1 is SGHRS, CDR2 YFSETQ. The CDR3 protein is CASSLPSGGTDTQYF. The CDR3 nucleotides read TGCGCCAGCAGCTTACCTAGCGGGGGCACAGATACGCAGTATTTT.

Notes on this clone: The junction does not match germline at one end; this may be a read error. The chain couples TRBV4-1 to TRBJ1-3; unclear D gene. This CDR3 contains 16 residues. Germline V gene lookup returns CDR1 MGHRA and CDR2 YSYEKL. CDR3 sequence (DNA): TGCGTCAGCAGCCAAGATAAGCTCTTTAGGGGAAACACCATATATTTT. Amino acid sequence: CVSSQDKLFRGNTIYF.

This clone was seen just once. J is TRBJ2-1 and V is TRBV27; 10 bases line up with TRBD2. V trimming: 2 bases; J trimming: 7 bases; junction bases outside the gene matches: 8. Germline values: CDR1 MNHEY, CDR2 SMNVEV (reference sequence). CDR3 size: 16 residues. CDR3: CASSLGVAGGLNEQFF. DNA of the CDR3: TGTGCCAGCAGTTTAGGTGTAGCGGGAGGTTTGAATGAGCAGTTCTTC.

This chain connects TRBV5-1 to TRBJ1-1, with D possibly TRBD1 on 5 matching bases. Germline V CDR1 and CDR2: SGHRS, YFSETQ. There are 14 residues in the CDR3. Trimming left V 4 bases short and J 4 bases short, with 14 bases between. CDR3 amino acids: CASSASGGSTEAFF. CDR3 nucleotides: TGCGCCAGCAGCGCCTCGGGGGGGTCCACTGAAGCTTTCTTT.

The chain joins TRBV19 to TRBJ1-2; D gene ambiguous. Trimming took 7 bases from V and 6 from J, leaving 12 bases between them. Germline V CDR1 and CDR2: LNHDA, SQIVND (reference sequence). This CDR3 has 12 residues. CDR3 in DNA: TGTGCCAGTACAAGGACGGAGAATGGCTACACCTTC. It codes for CASTRTENGYTF.

The DNA of the CDR3 is TGTGCCAGCATCCGGGTCTTTGGTAATGAAAAACTGTTTTTT. Residues: CASIRVFGNEKLFF. This chain connects TRBV2 to TRBJ1-4; no firm D call. The CDR3 spans 14 residues. V was clipped by 7 bases and J by 4 bases, with 13 bases between them. Germline V gives CDR1 SNHLY, CDR2 FYNNEI.

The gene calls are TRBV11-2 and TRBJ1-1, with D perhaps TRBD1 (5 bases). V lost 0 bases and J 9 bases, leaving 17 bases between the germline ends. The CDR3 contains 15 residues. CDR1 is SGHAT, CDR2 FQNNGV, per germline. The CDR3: CASSLDQGIASKAFF. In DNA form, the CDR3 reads TGTGCCAGCAGCTTAGACCAGGGCATTGCTAGTAAAGCTTTCTTT.

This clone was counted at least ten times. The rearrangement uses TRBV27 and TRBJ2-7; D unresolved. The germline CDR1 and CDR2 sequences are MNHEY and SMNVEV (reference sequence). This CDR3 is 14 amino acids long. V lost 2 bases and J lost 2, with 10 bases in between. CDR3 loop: CASSLGMGPYEQYF. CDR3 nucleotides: TGTGCCAGCAGTTTAGGGATGGGCCCCTACGAGCAGTACTTC.

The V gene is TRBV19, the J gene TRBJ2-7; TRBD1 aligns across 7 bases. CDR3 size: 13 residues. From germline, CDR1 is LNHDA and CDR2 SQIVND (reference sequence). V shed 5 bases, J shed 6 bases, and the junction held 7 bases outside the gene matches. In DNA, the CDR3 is TGTGCCAGTAGTTCCGACAGGGTTTCCGAGCAGTACTTC. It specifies CASSSDRVSEQYF.

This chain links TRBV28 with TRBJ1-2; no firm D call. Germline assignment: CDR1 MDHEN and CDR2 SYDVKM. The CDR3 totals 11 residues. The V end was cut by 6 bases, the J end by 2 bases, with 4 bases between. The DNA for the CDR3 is TGTGCCAGCAGCAGGAACTATGGCTACACCTTC. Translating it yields CASSRNYGYTF.

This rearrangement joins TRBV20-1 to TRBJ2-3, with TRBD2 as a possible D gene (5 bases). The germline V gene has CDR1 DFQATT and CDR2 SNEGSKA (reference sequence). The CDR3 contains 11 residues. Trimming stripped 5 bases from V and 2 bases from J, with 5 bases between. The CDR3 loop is CSADYTDTQYF. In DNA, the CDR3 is TGCAGTGCTGACTACACAGATACGCAGTATTTT.

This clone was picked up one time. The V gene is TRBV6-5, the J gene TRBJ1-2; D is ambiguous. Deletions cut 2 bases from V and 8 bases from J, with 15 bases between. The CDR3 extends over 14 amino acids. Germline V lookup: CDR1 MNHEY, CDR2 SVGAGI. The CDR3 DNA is TGTGCCAGCAGTTACCAAGTGGGAGGAAAGGGCTACACCTTC. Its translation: CASSYQVGGKGYTF.

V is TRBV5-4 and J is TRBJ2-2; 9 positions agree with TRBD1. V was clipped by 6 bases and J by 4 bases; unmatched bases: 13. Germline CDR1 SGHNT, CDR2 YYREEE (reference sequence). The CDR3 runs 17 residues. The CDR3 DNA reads TGTGCCAGCACCCGACAGAAGGGACAGGGAGTCACCGGGGAGCTGTTTTTT. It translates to CASTRQKGQGVTGELFF.

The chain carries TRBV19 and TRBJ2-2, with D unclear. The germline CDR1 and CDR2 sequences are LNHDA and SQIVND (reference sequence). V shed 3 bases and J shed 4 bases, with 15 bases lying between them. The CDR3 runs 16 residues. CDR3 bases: TGTGCCAGTAGTATCGTAGTTTCTGTAGTCACCGGGGAGCTGTTTTTT. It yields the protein CASSIVVSVVTGELFF.

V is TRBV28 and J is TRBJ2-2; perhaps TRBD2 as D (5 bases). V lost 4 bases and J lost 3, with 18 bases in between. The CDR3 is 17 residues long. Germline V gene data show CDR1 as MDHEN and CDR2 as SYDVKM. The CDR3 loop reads CASSSPFGDRDTGELFF. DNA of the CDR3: TGTGCCAGCAGTTCACCCTTCGGGGATAGGGACACCGGGGAGCTGTTTTTT. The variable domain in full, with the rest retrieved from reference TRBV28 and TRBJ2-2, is DVKVTQSSRYLVKRTGEKVFLECVQDMDHENMFWYRQDPGLGLRLIYFSYDVKMKEKGDIPEGYSVSREKKERFSLILESASTNQTSMYLCASSSPFGDRDTGELFFGEGSRLTVL.